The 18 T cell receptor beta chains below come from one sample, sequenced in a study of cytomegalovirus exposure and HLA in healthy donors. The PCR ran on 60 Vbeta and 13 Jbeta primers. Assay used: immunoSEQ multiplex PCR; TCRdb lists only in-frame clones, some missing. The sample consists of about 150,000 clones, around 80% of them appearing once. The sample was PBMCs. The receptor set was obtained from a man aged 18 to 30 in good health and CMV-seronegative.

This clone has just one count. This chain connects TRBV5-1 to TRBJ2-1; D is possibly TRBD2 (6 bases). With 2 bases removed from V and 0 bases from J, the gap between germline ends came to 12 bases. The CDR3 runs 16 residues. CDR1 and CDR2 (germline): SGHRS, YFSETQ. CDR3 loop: CASSFSGPLSYNEQFF. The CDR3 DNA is TGCGCCAGCAGCTTTAGCGGCCCCCTCTCCTACAATGAGCAGTTCTTC.

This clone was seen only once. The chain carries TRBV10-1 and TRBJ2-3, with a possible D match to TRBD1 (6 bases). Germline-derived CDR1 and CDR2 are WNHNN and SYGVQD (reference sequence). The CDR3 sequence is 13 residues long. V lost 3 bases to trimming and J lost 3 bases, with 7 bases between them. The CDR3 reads CASSDQGTDTQYF. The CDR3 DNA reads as TGCGCCAGCAGTGATCAGGGGACAGATACGCAGTATTTT.

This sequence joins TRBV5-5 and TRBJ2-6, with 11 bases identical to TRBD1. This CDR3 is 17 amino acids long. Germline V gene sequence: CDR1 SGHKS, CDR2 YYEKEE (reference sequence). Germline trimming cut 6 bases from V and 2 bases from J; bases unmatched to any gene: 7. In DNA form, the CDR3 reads TGTGCCAGCATCCCGTGGGACAGGGGGGCTGGGGCCAACGTCCTGACTTTC. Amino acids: CASIPWDRGAGANVLTF.

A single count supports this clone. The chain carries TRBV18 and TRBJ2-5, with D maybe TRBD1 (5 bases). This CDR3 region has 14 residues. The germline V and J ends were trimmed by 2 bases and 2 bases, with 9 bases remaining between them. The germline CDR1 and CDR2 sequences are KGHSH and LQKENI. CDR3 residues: CASSPRGQQETQYF. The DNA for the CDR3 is TGTGCCAGCTCACCAAGGGGTCAACAAGAGACCCAGTACTTC.

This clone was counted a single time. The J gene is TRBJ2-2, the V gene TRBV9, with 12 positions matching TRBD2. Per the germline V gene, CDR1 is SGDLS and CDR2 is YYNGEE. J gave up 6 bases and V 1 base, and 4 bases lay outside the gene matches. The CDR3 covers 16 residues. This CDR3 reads CASSVLGLAGPGELFF. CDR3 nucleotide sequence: TGTGCCAGCAGCGTACTGGGACTAGCGGGCCCCGGGGAGCTGTTTTTT.

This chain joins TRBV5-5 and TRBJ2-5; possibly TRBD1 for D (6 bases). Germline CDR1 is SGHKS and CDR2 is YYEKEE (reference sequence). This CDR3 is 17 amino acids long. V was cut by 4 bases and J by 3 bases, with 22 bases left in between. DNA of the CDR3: TGTGCCAGCAGCACCCCCCTTGGGGGCACGCCAGAAGAGACCCAGTACTTC. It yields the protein CASSTPLGGTPEETQYF.

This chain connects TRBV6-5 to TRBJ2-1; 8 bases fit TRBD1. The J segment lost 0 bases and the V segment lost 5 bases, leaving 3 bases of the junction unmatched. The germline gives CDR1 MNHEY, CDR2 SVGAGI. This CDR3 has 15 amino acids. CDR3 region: CASSTQGASYNEQFF. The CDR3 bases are TGTGCCAGCAGTACCCAGGGGGCCTCCTACAATGAGCAGTTCTTC.

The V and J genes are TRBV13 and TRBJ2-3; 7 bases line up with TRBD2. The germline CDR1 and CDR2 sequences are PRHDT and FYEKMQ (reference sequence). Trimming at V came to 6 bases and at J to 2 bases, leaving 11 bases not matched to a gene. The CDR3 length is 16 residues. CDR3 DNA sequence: TGTGCCAGCAGTGGCCCGTTGCGGGAGCTCACAGATACGCAGTATTTT. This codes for CASSGPLRELTDTQYF.

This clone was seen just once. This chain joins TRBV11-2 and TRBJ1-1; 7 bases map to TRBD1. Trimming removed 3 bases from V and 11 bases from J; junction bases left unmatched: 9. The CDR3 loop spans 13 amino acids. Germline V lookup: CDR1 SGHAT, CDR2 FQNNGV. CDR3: CASSLVEGARAFF. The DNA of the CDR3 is TGTGCCAGCAGCTTGGTCGAGGGGGCTCGGGCTTTCTTT.

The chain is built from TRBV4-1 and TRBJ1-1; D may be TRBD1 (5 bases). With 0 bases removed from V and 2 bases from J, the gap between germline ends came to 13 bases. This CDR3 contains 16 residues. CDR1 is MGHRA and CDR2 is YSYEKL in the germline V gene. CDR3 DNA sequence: TGCGCCAGCAGCCAAGAGAGGCAGGGCGGAAACACTGAAGCTTTCTTT. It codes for CASSQERQGGNTEAFF.

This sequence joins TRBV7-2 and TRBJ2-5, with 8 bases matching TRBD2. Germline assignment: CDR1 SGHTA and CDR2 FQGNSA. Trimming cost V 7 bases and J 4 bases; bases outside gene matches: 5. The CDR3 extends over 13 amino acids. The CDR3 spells CASKTSGGETQYF. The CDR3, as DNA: TGTGCCAGCAAAACTAGCGGCGGAGAGACCCAGTACTTC. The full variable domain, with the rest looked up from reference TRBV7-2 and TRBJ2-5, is GAGVSQSPSNKVTEKGKDVELRCDPISGHTALYWYRQSLGQGLEFLIYFQGNSAPDKSGLPSDRFSAERTGGSVSTLTIQRTQQEDSAVYLCASKTSGGETQYFGPGTRLLVL.

The CDR3 sequence is CASRQTGILPEAFF. The CDR3 coding sequence is TGTGCCAGCAGACAAACAGGGATTCTCCCCGAAGCTTTCTTT. The chain links TRBV11-2 to TRBJ1-1; D perhaps matches TRBD1 (6 bases). Germline-derived CDR1 and CDR2 are SGHAT and FQNNGV. The CDR3 loop spans 14 amino acids. V lost 6 bases and J lost 8, with 19 bases in between.

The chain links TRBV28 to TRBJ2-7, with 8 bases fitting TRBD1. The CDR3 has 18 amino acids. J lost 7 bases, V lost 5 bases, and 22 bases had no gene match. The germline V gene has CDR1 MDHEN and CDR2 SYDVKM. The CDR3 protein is CASSTDRDADRLPWEQYF. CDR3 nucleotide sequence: TGTGCCAGCAGTACGGACAGGGATGCGGACAGACTACCTTGGGAGCAGTACTTC.

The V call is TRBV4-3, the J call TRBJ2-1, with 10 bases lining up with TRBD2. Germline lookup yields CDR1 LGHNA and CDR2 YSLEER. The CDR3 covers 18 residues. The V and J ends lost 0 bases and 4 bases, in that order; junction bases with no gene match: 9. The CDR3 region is CASSQDGPSGSGYNEQFF. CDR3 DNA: TGCGCCAGCAGCCAAGATGGGCCTAGCGGGAGTGGTTACAATGAGCAGTTCTTC.

DNA of the CDR3: TGTGCCAGCAGCTCGGGGACAGGGTTAAGCATTCAGTACTTC. Protein product: CASSSGTGLSIQYF. This chain connects TRBV13 to TRBJ2-4; 9 nucleotides agree with TRBD1. Germline trimming cut 4 bases from V and 9 bases from J; bases unmatched to any gene: 7. Germline-derived CDR1 and CDR2 are PRHDT and FYEKMQ (reference sequence). The CDR3 totals 14 residues.

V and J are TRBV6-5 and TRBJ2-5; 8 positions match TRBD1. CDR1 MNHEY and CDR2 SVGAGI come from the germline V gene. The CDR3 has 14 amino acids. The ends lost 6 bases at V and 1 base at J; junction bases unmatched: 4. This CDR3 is CASSLDRGQETQYF. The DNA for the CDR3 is TGTGCCAGCAGCCTTGACAGGGGCCAAGAGACCCAGTACTTC.

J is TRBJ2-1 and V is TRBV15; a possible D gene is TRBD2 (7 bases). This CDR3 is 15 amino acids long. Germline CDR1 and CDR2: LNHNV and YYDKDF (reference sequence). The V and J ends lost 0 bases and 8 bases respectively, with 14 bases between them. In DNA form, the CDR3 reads TGTGCCACCAGCAGAGATCTTAGGGGGGGGGATGAGCAGTTCTTC. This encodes CATSRDLRGGDEQFF. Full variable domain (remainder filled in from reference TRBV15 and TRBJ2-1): DAMVIQNPRYQVTQFGKPVTLSCSQTLNHNVMYWYQQKSSQAPKLLFHYYDKDFNNEADTPDNFQSRRPNTSFCFLDIRSPGLGDTAMYLCATSRDLRGGDEQFFGPGTRLTVL.

CDR3 sequence: CASSLEGEGSTGELFF. CDR3 DNA: TGCGCCAGCAGCTTGGAGGGGGAGGGGAGCACCGGGGAGCTGTTTTTT. V and J are TRBV5-1 and TRBJ2-2; perhaps TRBD2 as D (7 bases). Trimming took 0 bases from V and 4 from J, leaving 13 bases between them. The CDR3 length is 16 residues. Germline V gene data show CDR1 as SGHRS and CDR2 as YFSETQ. Using reference TRBV5-1 and TRBJ2-2 for the parts outside the CDR3, the full variable domain is KAGVTQTPRYLIKTRGQQVTLSCSPISGHRSVSWYQQTPGQGLQFLFEYFSETQRNKGNFPGRFSGRQFSNSRSEMNVSTLELGDSALYLCASSLEGEGSTGELFFGEGSRLTVL.